This TCR beta chain appears in the sequencing data of a study of T cell repertoires in cytomegalovirus infection. This clonotype was observed at least ten times. Its antigen is currently unknown. TCRdb re-called the reads through MiXCR, storing one row per CDR3 protein. The table lists around 750,000 distinct CDR3 sequences, about 31% of them singletons, with roughly 12% in the top ten. The CDR3 totals 12 residues. Per the germline V gene, CDR1 is LNHDA and CDR2 is SQIVND (reference sequence). After removal of 6 bases from V and 11 bases from J, the junction contained 8 bases not matched to a gene. This TCR was sampled from a human donor in good health (CMV status not recorded). Some clones in this sample may be carry-over from other donors' samples. The sequenced sample was cultured CD8+ T cells from PBMCs, obtained from culture after CMV antigen stimulation. J is TRBJ1-1 and V is TRBV19; 8 nucleotides match TRBD1. The CDR3 reads CASSSDRDRAFF. Written as DNA, the CDR3 is TGTGCCAGTAGCTCGGACAGGGATAGGGCTTTCTTT.